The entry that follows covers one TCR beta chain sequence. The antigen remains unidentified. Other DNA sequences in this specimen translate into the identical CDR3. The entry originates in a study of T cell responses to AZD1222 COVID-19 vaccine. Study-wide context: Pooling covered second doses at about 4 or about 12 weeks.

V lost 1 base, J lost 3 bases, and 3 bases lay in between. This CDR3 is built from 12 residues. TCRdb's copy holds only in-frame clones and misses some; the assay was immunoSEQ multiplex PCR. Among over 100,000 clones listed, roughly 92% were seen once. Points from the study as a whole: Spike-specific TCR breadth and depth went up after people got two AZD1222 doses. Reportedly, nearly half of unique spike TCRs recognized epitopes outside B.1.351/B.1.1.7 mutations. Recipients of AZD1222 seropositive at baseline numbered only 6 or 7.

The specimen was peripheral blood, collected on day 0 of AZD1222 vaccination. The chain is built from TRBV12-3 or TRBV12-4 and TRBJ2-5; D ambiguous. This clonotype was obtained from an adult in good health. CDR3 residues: CASSLGEETQYF. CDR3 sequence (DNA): TGTGCCAGCAGTTTAGGGGAAGAGACCCAGTACTTC.